Listed below are T cell receptor beta chains from one sample, sequenced in a study of cytomegalovirus exposure and HLA in healthy donors. Sequenced by immunoSEQ multiplex PCR; TCRdb stores in-frame clones only, minus some. Among nearly 110,000 clones listed, over 60% were seen once. The sample comprised PBMCs. All receptors derive from a woman aged 50 to 60 in good health and CMV-seropositive. Both conserved end residues are part of each CDR3. A D gene is named only where the DNA matches it firmly. A clone size is listed for some rows: how often the clone was seen (once, few, many), or a class if it is expanded.

v_call	clone_size	j_call	d_call	cdr3_length	cdr3_nt	cdr3_aa
TRBV6-6	.	TRBJ1-2	.	14	TGTGCCAGCAGTTACTCGAACCGGGTGGTTGGCTACACCTTC	CASSYSNRVVGYTF
TRBV7-8	.	TRBJ2-7	TRBD2	16	TGTGCCAGCAGCCATTGGACTAGCGGGGGGACCTACGAGCAGTACTTC	CASSHWTSGGTYEQYF
TRBV11-1	.	TRBJ2-3	.	16	TGTGCCAGCAGCAATTTCCTAGTCGGTGGCACAGATACGCAGTATTTT	CASSNFLVGGTDTQYF
TRBV5-1	.	TRBJ2-5	.	15	TGCGCCAGCATCCCCGGTCCCCAGGGGAGAGAGACCCAGTACTTC	CASIPGPQGRETQYF
TRBV5-1	.	TRBJ2-7	.	15	TGCGCCAGCAGCCCAACCGGGACATCATCCTACGAGCAGTACTTC	CASSPTGTSSYEQYF
TRBV5-8	few	TRBJ1-4	TRBD1	16	TGTGCCAGCAGCTTCGGGACAGGGAGAACTAATGAAAAACTGTTTTTT	CASSFGTGRTNEKLFF
TRBV19	once	TRBJ1-4	TRBD1	16	TGTGCCAGTAGTAATATCCCGGGACAGGGGGCCGAAAAACTGTTTTTT	CASSNIPGQGAEKLFF
TRBV7-6	.	TRBJ2-2	TRBD1	15	TGTGCCAGCAGCCCGGGACAGTCGAACACCGGGGAGCTGTTTTTT	CASSPGQSNTGELFF
TRBV5-1	.	TRBJ1-6	.	15	TGCGCCAGCAGCCGAGACAGAGCCTATAATTCACCCCTCCACTTT	CASSRDRAYNSPLHF
TRBV23-1	few	TRBJ1-4	TRBD1	19	TGCGCCAGCAGTCAATCTCGACAGGGGGTACCCCCAACTAATGAAAAACTGTTTTTT	CASSQSRQGVPPTNEKLFF
TRBV18	.	TRBJ1-3	.	16	TGTGCCAGCTCACCATTCGGGGGGGACTCTGGAAACACCATATATTTT	CASSPFGGDSGNTIYF
TRBV7-3	.	TRBJ1-1	.	13	TGTGCCAGCAGCTCACAGGGTGGTACTGAAGCTTTCTTT	CASSSQGGTEAFF
TRBV5-5	once	TRBJ2-7	TRBD1	15	TGTGCCAGCAGCTCCGGACAGGGAGTCTACTACGAGCAGTACTTC	CASSSGQGVYYEQYF
TRBV5-4	.	TRBJ1-2	.	12	TGTGCCAGCAGCCTATGGGGGGATGGCTACACCTTC	CASSLWGDGYTF
TRBV19	.	TRBJ1-4	.	19	TGTGCCAGTAGTATAGATCGGTGGACTTCCTCCGCAACTAATGAAAAACTGTTTTTT	CASSIDRWTSSATNEKLFF
TRBV27	.	TRBJ2-7	.	15	.	CASSLWGTGSLRPYF
TRBV11-3	.	TRBJ2-1	.	13	TGTGCCAGCAGCTCCGGGCCGGGGGATGAGCAGTTCTTC	CASSSGPGDEQFF
TRBV19	.	TRBJ2-7	.	16	TGTGCCAGTAGTATCGGATGGGCGAATCCAACCTACGAGCAGTACTTC	CASSIGWANPTYEQYF
TRBV28	.	TRBJ1-2	TRBD1	14	TGTGCCAGCAGTGCAGGGGACAGGAACTATGGCTACACCTTC	CASSAGDRNYGYTF
TRBV7-9	.	TRBJ2-1	TRBD2	16	TGTTCCAGCAGCTTAGGGCGGGGGGGATCCTACAATGAGCAGTTCTTC	CSSSLGRGGSYNEQFF
TRBV7-3	.	TRBJ2-1	.	13	TGTGCCAGCAGCTTAACCCGTTACAATGAGCAGTTCTTC	CASSLTRYNEQFF
TRBV28	.	TRBJ1-2	TRBD1	16	TGTGCCAGCAGTTTAACCGGGACAGGGGTTAACTATGGCTACACCTTC	CASSLTGTGVNYGYTF
TRBV9	.	TRBJ2-2	TRBD1	18	TGTGCCAGCAGCTCCACTCTGGTCGGGACAGGTCAGGCCGGGGAGCTGTTTTTT	CASSSTLVGTGQAGELFF
TRBV6-5	.	TRBJ1-1	TRBD1	14	TGTGCCAGCAGACAGGGGGCCACGAACACTGAAGCTTTCTTT	CASRQGATNTEAFF
TRBV10-3	.	TRBJ2-5	.	13	TGTGCCATCAGCCCGGACAGCTTTGGGACCCAGTACTTC	CAISPDSFGTQYF
TRBV30	.	TRBJ2-1	TRBD1	15	TGTGCCTGGAGCTCCGGGACAGGGGGCGGCGATGAGCAGTTCTTC	CAWSSGTGGGDEQFF
TRBV7-9	.	TRBJ2-1	TRBD2	15	TGTGCCAGCACCCGGGGCGGGGGGAGTCACAATGAGCAGTTCTTC	CASTRGGGSHNEQFF